This T cell receptor beta chain is from a study of regulatory dendritic cells for organ transplantation. CD4+ or CD8+ T cells were sorted as naive CD45RA+ or memory CD45RO+. The table lists this clone with a few counts. Its antigen is not identified. Sequencing used immunoSEQ multiplex PCR; TCRdb keeps in-frame clones, though not all of them. The repertoire consists of almost 35,000 clones, with 85% to 90% occurring once and the leading ten covering roughly 0.065%. Broader study findings: Regulatory dendritic cells appeared to expand memory CD8+ clones less than mature ones. Alloreactive memory CD8+ T cell pools varied considerably between individuals.

The germline V gene encodes CDR1 MNHEY and CDR2 SMNVEV (reference sequence). Trimming stripped 1 base from V and 1 base from J, with 4 bases between. The CDR3 spans 13 residues. The V gene is TRBV27, the J gene TRBJ1-1, with D unclear. The source material was naive CD4+ T cells from blood. Sample subset: CD45RA+ naive T cells. This TCR came from a human donor in good health. This CDR3 reads CASSLYRNTEAFF. DNA for the CDR3: TGTGCCAGCAGTTTATACAGGAACACTGAAGCTTTCTTT.